The 18 T cell receptor beta chains given below trace back to one sample, sequenced in a study of T cell responses to AZD1222 COVID-19 vaccine (dated by TCRdb to about 2021). The meaning of the sample's time point label: baseline before first vaccination. The library was obtained by the immunoSEQ multiplex PCR assay. Imported from immuneACCESS, the table was reduced by TCRdb to in-frame sequences with V and J called. These copies leave out some clones; in studies compared against another copy, an unresolved V gene accounts for under half, and the cause of the remainder is not known. This sample comprises about 120,000 clones, about 90% of them detected only once. The top ten hold 6.5% to 8.5% of the sample. Here the sequenced sample was peripheral blood, taken on day 0 of AZD1222 vaccination. All receptors come from an adult in good health.

The chain carries TRBV27 and TRBJ1-2; the D gene is possibly TRBD1 (5 bases). Trimming took 4 bases from V and 3 from J, leaving 15 bases between them. The CDR3 has 15 residues. From germline, CDR1 is MNHEY and CDR2 SMNVEV (reference sequence). CDR3 protein: CASSSRGESHYGYTF. CDR3 in DNA: TGTGCCAGCAGTTCTAGGGGCGAGTCCCACTATGGCTACACCTTC.

This chain joins TRBV4-1 and TRBJ2-1; possibly TRBD2 for D (5 bases). The CDR3 has 15 amino acids. V was clipped by 0 bases and J by 1 base, with 7 bases between them. CDR1 and CDR2 from the germline V gene are MGHRA and YSYEKL. This chain's CDR3 is CASSQDPGSYNEQFF. For the CDR3, the DNA is TGCGCCAGCAGCCAAGACCCGGGGTCCTACAATGAGCAGTTCTTC.

This chain joins TRBV5-4 and TRBJ2-2; no clear D gene. V was cut by 4 bases and J by 7 bases, with 8 bases left in between. CDR1 and CDR2 (germline): SGHNT, YYREEE (reference sequence). The CDR3 is 12 amino acids. In DNA, the CDR3 is TGTGCCAGCAGCCCGGAAAGCGGGGAGCTGTTTTTT. Its protein is CASSPESGELFF. Based on the CDR3 plus reference TRBV5-4 and TRBJ2-2, the full variable domain is ETGVTQSPTHLIKTRGQQVTLRCSSQSGHNTVSWYQQALGQGPQFIFQYYREEENGRGNFPPRFSGLQFPNYSSELNVNALELDDSALYLCASSPESGELFFGEGSRLTVL.

The chain recombines TRBV9 with TRBJ1-1; D is ambiguous. From germline, CDR1 is SGDLS and CDR2 YYNGEE. The CDR3 length is 13 residues. V was pared by 1 base and J by 1 base, with 5 bases between. In nucleotides, the CDR3 is TGTGCCAGCAGCGTAAACTGGAACACTGAAGCTTTCTTT. Encoded protein: CASSVNWNTEAFF.

This chain uses TRBV6-4 with TRBJ2-3, with no clear D. The CDR3 is 13 residues long. The germline V gene has CDR1 MRHNA and CDR2 SNTAGT. Deletions cut 3 bases from V and 8 bases from J, with 12 bases between. The CDR3 coding sequence is TGTGCCAGCAGTGATGGTGGATCCGGTACGCAGTATTTT. Its protein is CASSDGGSGTQYF.

The chain combines TRBV7-9 with TRBJ1-1, with D maybe TRBD1 (6 bases). This CDR3 spans 15 amino acids. Trimming left V 5 bases short and J 4 bases short, with 17 bases between. Germline CDR1 SEHNR, CDR2 FQNEAQ (reference sequence). The CDR3 sequence is CASSAAGGRGTEAFF. CDR3 DNA: TGTGCCAGCAGCGCTGCGGGGGGGCGCGGCACTGAAGCTTTCTTT.

J is TRBJ2-3 and V is TRBV6-5, with D perhaps matching TRBD2 (7 bases). V was clipped by 7 bases and J by 2 bases, with 16 bases between them. The CDR3 totals 15 residues. Germline V gene lookup returns CDR1 MNHEY and CDR2 SVGAGI. CDR3 DNA: TGTGCCAGCACCAGGGGTAGCGGGTACACAGATACGCAGTATTTT. It encodes CASTRGSGYTDTQYF.

The rearrangement uses TRBV11-1 and TRBJ1-3; D is undetermined. Per the germline V gene, CDR1 is SGHAT and CDR2 is FQDESV (reference sequence). This CDR3 is 14 amino acids long. V was trimmed by 5 bases and J by 2 bases, leaving 10 bases between them. The CDR3 DNA is TGTGCCAGCAGCCGCCCGGGGACTGGAAACACCATATATTTT. Its translation is CASSRPGTGNTIYF.

CDR3 loop: CASSQESGDTTNGYTF. The CDR3 nucleotides are TGCGCCAGCAGCCAAGAGAGTGGGGACACGACGAATGGCTACACCTTC. The chain uses TRBV4-1 and TRBJ1-2, with D possibly being TRBD1 (6 bases). Germline CDR1 and CDR2: MGHRA and YSYEKL. The CDR3 runs to 16 residues. The V gene lost 0 bases and the J gene lost 6 bases, with 17 bases spanning the gap.

This clone appeared a single time. V and J are TRBV19 and TRBJ1-2; D unclear. Germline V gene data show CDR1 as LNHDA and CDR2 as SQIVND (reference sequence). This CDR3 is 12 amino acids long. V lost 8 bases, J lost 4 bases, and 11 bases lay in between. The CDR3: CASRMGFYGYTF. CDR3 bases: TGTGCCAGTCGAATGGGGTTCTATGGCTACACCTTC.

Only a few counts were recorded for this clone. J is TRBJ2-7 and V is TRBV29-1; 9 bases line up with TRBD1. The CDR3 runs 12 residues. CDR1 SQVTM and CDR2 ANQGSEA come from the germline V gene. Trimming took 7 bases from V and 6 from J; bases not matched to a gene: 7. The CDR3 is CSAGTGFREQYF. In DNA, the CDR3 is TGCAGCGCCGGGACAGGGTTTCGCGAGCAGTACTTC.

The gene calls are TRBV19 and TRBJ2-1, with 8 nucleotides matching TRBD2. In germline, CDR1 is LNHDA, CDR2 SQIVND (reference sequence). This CDR3 is 16 amino acids long. With 4 bases clipped from V and 2 bases from J, the junction kept 7 bases outside the gene matches. DNA for the CDR3: TGTGCCAGTAGTACCCTCTCGGGACTAGCCTACAATGAGCAGTTCTTC. Protein product: CASSTLSGLAYNEQFF.

The chain has TRBV10-3 and TRBJ1-3, with D maybe TRBD1 (5 bases). With 4 bases removed from V and 4 bases from J, the gap between germline ends came to 11 bases. The CDR3 has 14 amino acids. CDR1 ENHRY and CDR2 SYGVKD come from the germline V gene. The CDR3 spells CAISAGWDGNTIYF. The CDR3, as DNA: TGTGCCATCAGTGCAGGTTGGGACGGAAACACCATATATTTT.

The CDR3 sequence is CASSLKGSLIQYF. The CDR3 DNA is TGTGCCAGCAGCTTAAAGGGCAGCCTCATTCAGTACTTC. The chain combines TRBV7-3 with TRBJ2-4; D unresolved. Germline V lookup: CDR1 SGHTA, CDR2 FQGTGA. The CDR3 has 13 amino acids. V shed 1 base and J shed 9 bases, with 10 bases lying between them.

The chain joins TRBV6-5 to TRBJ2-2; possible D gene TRBD1, 6 bases. Germline V lookup: CDR1 MNHEY, CDR2 SVGAGI. Trimming stripped 7 bases from V and 0 bases from J, with 9 bases between. The CDR3 is made up of 14 amino acids. The CDR3 spells CASIRGPNTGELFF. DNA for the CDR3: TGTGCCAGCATCAGGGGCCCGAACACCGGGGAGCTGTTTTTT.

The chain combines TRBV30 with TRBJ1-6; possible D gene TRBD1, 6 bases. This CDR3 is built from 13 residues. The germline V and J ends were trimmed by 5 bases and 6 bases, with 11 bases remaining between them. Per the germline V gene, CDR1 is GTSNPN and CDR2 is SVGIG (reference sequence). DNA of the CDR3: TGTGCCTGGGCAGGGGTTGCTAATTCACCCCTCCACTTT. It codes for CAWAGVANSPLHF.

The J gene is TRBJ1-3, the V gene TRBV9; 8 bases map to TRBD1. Germline values: CDR1 SGDLS, CDR2 YYNGEE. The CDR3 runs to 17 residues. Germline trimming cut 3 bases from V and 4 bases from J; bases unmatched to any gene: 12. The CDR3 nucleotides read TGTGCCAGCAGCGCAACAGGGGGACCGGCTGGAGGAAACACCATATATTTT. Amino acid sequence: CASSATGGPAGGNTIYF.

This chain connects TRBV28 to TRBJ1-2, with TRBD1 matching 7 bases. Trimming cost V 3 bases and J 5 bases; bases outside gene matches: 3. Germline V gene sequence: CDR1 MDHEN, CDR2 SYDVKM. The CDR3 extends over 13 amino acids. Here the CDR3 reads CASSFQQGYGYTF. DNA of the CDR3: TGTGCCAGCAGTTTTCAACAGGGGTATGGCTACACCTTC.